The clone carrying this TCR beta chain was recorded only once. The antigen remains undetermined. The PCR had 60 Vbeta and 13 Jbeta primers. Sequencing was performed with immunoSEQ multiplex PCR; in TCRdb, only in-frame clones are kept and a portion is missing. In the table there are 150,000 to 200,000 clones, around 83% of which are singletons. The data derive from a study of cytomegalovirus exposure and HLA in healthy donors. Study findings and constraints: Later analysis suggested links between common viral pathogens and several top significant clusters. In a later analysis, TCR beta V- and J-gene trimming was associated with a missense DCLRE1C variant. A later analysis revealed that TCR association rates differed between HLA loci, peaking at DRB1 and bottoming out at HLA-C.

The receptor's source is a man aged 35 to 55 in good health and CMV-seropositive. Sequencing was carried out using PBMCs.

CDR3 sequence: CASQGEGETQYF. The CDR3 DNA follows: TGTGCCAGTCAGGGGGAAGGAGAGACCCAGTACTTC. The chain joins TRBV7-8 to TRBJ2-5, with 7 bases identical to TRBD1. This CDR3 has 12 amino acids. Germline values: CDR1 SGHVS, CDR2 FQNEAQ. Losses at the gene ends were 9 bases for V and 4 bases for J; bases not matched to a gene: 5.